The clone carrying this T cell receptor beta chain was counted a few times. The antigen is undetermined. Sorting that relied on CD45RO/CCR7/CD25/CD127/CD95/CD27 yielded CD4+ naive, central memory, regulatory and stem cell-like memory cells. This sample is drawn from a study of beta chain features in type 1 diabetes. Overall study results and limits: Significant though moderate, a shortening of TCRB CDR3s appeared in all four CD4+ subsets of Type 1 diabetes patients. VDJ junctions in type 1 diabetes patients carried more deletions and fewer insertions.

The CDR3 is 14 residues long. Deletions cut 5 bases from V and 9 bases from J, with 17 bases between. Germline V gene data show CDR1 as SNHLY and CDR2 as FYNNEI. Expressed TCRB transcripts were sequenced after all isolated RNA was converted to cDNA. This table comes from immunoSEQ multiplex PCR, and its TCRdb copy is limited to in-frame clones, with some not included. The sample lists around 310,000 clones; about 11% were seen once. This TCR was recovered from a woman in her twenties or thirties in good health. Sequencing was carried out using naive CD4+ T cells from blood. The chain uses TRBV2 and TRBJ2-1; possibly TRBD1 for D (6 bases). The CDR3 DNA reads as TGTGCCAGCAGTACTCGCACAGGGTTCGGTGAGCAGTTCTTC. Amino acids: CASSTRTGFGEQFF.